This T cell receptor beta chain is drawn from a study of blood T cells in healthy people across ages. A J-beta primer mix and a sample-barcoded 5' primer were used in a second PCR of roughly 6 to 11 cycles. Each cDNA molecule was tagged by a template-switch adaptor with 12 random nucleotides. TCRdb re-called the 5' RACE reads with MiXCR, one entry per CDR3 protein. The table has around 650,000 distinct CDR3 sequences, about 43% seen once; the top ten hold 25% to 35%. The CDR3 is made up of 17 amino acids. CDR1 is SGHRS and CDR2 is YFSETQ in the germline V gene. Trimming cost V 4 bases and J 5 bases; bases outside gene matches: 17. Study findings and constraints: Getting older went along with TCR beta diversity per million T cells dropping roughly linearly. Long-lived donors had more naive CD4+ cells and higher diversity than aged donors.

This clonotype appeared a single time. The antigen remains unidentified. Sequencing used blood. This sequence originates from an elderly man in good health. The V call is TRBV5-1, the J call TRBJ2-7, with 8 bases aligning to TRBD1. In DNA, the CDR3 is TGCGCCAGCAGCCTGGAGCCCATGGCACAGGGGGGCGACGAGCAGTACTTC. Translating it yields CASSLEPMAQGGDEQYF.